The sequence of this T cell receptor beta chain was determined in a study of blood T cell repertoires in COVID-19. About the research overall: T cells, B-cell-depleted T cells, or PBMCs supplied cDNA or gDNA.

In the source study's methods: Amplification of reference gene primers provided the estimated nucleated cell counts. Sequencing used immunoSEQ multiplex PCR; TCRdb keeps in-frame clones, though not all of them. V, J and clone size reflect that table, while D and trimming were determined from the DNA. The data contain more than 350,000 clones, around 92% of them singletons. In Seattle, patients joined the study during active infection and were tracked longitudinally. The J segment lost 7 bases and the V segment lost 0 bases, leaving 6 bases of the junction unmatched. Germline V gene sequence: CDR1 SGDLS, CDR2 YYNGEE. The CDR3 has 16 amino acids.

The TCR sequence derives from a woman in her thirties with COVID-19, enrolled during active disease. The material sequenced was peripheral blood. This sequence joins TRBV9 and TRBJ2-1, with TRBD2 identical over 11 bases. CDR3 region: CASSVAIAGGRNEQFF. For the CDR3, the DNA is TGTGCCAGCAGCGTAGCTATAGCGGGGGGGCGGAATGAGCAGTTCTTC. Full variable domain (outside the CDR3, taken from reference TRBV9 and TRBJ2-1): DSGVTQTPKHLITATGQRVTLRCSPRSGDLSVYWYQQSLDQGLQFLIQYYNGEERAKGNILERFSAQQFPDLHSELNLSSLELGDSALYFCASSVAIAGGRNEQFFGPGTRLTVL.